What follows describes a single T cell receptor beta chain. Antigen: not known. The data were taken from a study of graft-versus-host responses after intestinal transplantation. CDR1 MDHEN and CDR2 SYDVKM come from the germline V gene. Trimming shortened V by 8 bases and J by 3 bases, and 10 bases separated the two germline ends. The CDR3 sequence is 12 residues long. Only in-frame clones appear in the TCRdb table, and some are missing; sequencing was by immunoSEQ multiplex PCR. The sample consists of over 100,000 clones, about 93% of them appearing once. The sequence was obtained from a human donor who received an intestinal transplant. The genes are TRBV28 and TRBJ1-2, with unresolved D. Source: unstimulated CD4+ T cells sorted from spleen or lymph node cells, taken before intestinal transplant. CDR3 DNA: TGTGCCAGCCGTACAGACTACTATGGCTACACCTTC. It specifies CASRTDYYGYTF.